The rows below give T cell receptor beta chains drawn from one sample of a study of blood T cell repertoires in COVID-19. TCRdb's table, derived via immunoSEQ multiplex PCR, lists solely in-frame clones and lacks some. The repertoire has about 240,000 clones, 70% to 90% of them found once; the top ten carry 5% to 6.5%. The sample comprised peripheral blood. The origin of the receptors is a man aged 45 to 65 with COVID-19, enrolled during active disease. The CDR3 runs from the conserved cysteine through the conserved F or W. The D gene is left open where the match is weak. Size tells how often a clone was seen (once, few, many) or the class of an expanded clone, and some rows leave it out.

size	J	V	length	D	CDR3	DNA
-	TRBJ1-2	TRBV5-1	14	TRBD1	CASSPGTGVYGYTF	TGCGCCAGCAGCCCCGGGACAGGGGTATATGGCTACACCTTC
-	TRBJ2-7	TRBV7-8	15	TRBD1	CASSQGQGTAYEQYF	TGTGCCAGCAGCCAAGGACAGGGGACTGCCTACGAGCAGTACTTC
-	TRBJ2-3	TRBV7-2	13	-	CASSLQGTDTQYF	TGTGCCAGCAGCTTACAGGGAACAGATACGCAGTATTTT
-	TRBJ2-4	TRBV18	15	TRBD1	CASFGQDLAKNIQYF	TGTGCCAGCTTCGGACAGGACTTAGCCAAAAACATTCAGTACTTC
-	TRBJ2-1	TRBV9	14	TRBD2	CASSELAGGNEQFF	TGTGCCAGCAGCGAACTAGCGGGGGGGAATGAGCAGTTCTTC
-	TRBJ1-5	TRBV2	15	-	CASSEAHGVNQPQHF	TGTGCCAGCAGTGAAGCGCACGGGGTTAATCAGCCCCAGCATTTT
-	TRBJ2-1	TRBV5-4	11	-	CASSLRNEQFF	TGTGCCAGCAGCTTGCGCAATGAGCAGTTCTTC
-	TRBJ2-2	TRBV5-1	17	TRBD1	CASSLEPRGPFTGELFF	TGCGCCAGCAGCTTGGAGCCGAGGGGGCCTTTCACCGGGGAGCTGTTTTTT
-	TRBJ2-7	TRBV6-6	14	TRBD2	CASSLAGGWYEQYF	TGTGCCAGCAGCCTAGCGGGGGGATGGTACGAGCAGTACTTC
-	TRBJ2-3	TRBV5-6	15	TRBD1	CASSFGQGGPYTQYF	TGTGCCAGCAGCTTCGGACAGGGGGGGCCCTATACGCAGTATTTT
-	TRBJ1-6	TRBV3-1/TRBV3-2	13	-	CASSRGLDSPLHF	TGTGCCAGCAGCCGCGGACTAGATTCACCCCTCCACTTT
-	TRBJ2-7	TRBV27	16	TRBD2	CASSSGVAGLSYEQYF	TGTGCCAGCAGTTCCGGGGTAGCGGGGCTCTCCTACGAGCAGTACTTC
-	TRBJ1-2	TRBV5-4	14	-	CASSFEGPGYGYTF	TGTGCCAGCAGCTTCGAAGGACCAGGGTATGGCTACACCTTC
once	TRBJ2-2	TRBV6-1	17	-	CASSEAGGGGRTGELFF	TGTGCCAGCAGTGAAGCGGGTGGCGGGGGCCGTACCGGGGAGCTGTTTTTT
-	TRBJ2-4	TRBV2	19	-	CASSEGVGRGLLAKNIQYF	TGTGCCAGCAGTGAAGGGGTGGGCAGGGGTTTGCTAGCCAAAAACATTCAGTACTTC
few	TRBJ1-2	TRBV30	14	-	CAWSEPGARGGYTF	TGTGCCTGGAGTGAACCGGGAGCTCGGGGTGGCTACACCTTC
-	TRBJ1-1	TRBV9	13	-	CASSGVFGTEAFF	TGTGCCAGCAGCGGAGTCTTCGGCACTGAAGCTTTCTTT
-	TRBJ2-7	TRBV3-1/TRBV3-2	13	-	CASSQVSGSEQYF	TGTGCCAGCAGCCAAGTTTCGGGGTCCGAGCAGTACTTC
few	TRBJ2-7	TRBV14	14	TRBD1	CASSLRQGSYEQYF	TGTGCCAGCAGCCTACGACAGGGTTCCTACGAGCAGTACTTC
-	TRBJ2-2	TRBV3-1/TRBV3-2	14	-	CASSQVRNTGELFF	TGTGCCAGCAGCCAAGTGCGGAACACCGGGGAGCTGTTTTTT
-	TRBJ1-5	TRBV20-1	13	TRBD1	CSASTGVMRPQHF	TGCAGTGCTAGTACAGGGGTTATGCGGCCCCAGCATTTT
-	TRBJ1-5	TRBV28	14	-	CASRREFTNQPQHF	TGTGCCAGCAGGCGGGAATTCACTAACCAGCCCCAGCATTTT
-	TRBJ1-3	TRBV6-5	15	-	CASSPREGSGNTIYF	TGTGCCAGCAGTCCCCGGGAGGGCTCTGGAAACACCATATATTTT
-	TRBJ2-3	TRBV4-2	14	-	CASSQDSSTDTQYF	TGTGCCAGCAGCCAAGATTCTAGCACAGATACGCAGTATTTT
-	TRBJ2-3	TRBV18	14	-	CASSPPSRSDTQYF	TGTGCCAGCTCACCACCGAGTCGGTCAGATACGCAGTATTTT
-	TRBJ1-5	TRBV19	15	-	CASNPTGYSNQPQHF	TGTGCCAGTAACCCCACAGGGTATAGCAATCAGCCCCAGCATTTT
-	TRBJ1-1	TRBV6-5	13	TRBD1	CASEKGGTVEAFF	TGTGCCAGCGAAAAAGGGGGGACAGTTGAAGCTTTCTTT
few	TRBJ2-5	TRBV7-8	13	-	CASSLGGRETQYF	TGTGCCAGCAGCTTGGGGGGAAGGGAGACCCAGTACTTC
-	TRBJ2-7	TRBV13	14	TRBD1	CASRKQGARYEQYF	TGTGCCAGCAGAAAACAGGGGGCCAGGTACGAGCAGTACTTC
-	TRBJ1-2	TRBV13	15	-	CASSLWSSPDYGYTF	TGTGCCAGCAGCTTATGGTCGTCGCCGGACTATGGCTACACCTTC
-	TRBJ2-2	TRBV9	15	-	CASSVASSTVGELFF	TGTGCCAGCAGCGTAGCGTCATCCACGGTCGGGGAGCTGTTTTTT
-	TRBJ1-5	TRBV24-1	12	-	CATSQGSQPQHF	TGTGCCACCAGCCAGGGGAGTCAGCCCCAGCATTTT
-	TRBJ2-5	TRBV7-6	16	-	CASSEIAATSLETQYF	TGTGCCAGCAGCGAAATCGCCGCCACTAGTTTGGAGACCCAGTACTTC
-	TRBJ2-3	TRBV7-3	13	-	CASSQGGGDTQYF	TGTGCCAGCAGCCAAGGCGGTGGAGATACGCAGTATTTT
-	TRBJ2-5	TRBV2	14	TRBD1	CASSDPGQQETQYF	TGTGCCAGCAGTGACCCGGGACAGCAAGAGACCCAGTACTTC
-	TRBJ1-6	TRBV7-9	16	-	CASSLGANGGNSPLHF	TGTGCCAGCAGCTTAGGGGCCAACGGCGGGAATTCACCCCTCCACTTT
few	TRBJ1-4	TRBV29-1	14	-	CSVEEGQGVEKLFF	TGCAGCGTCGAGGAGGGGCAGGGAGTTGAAAAACTGTTTTTT
-	TRBJ2-6	TRBV18	14	-	CASSPRSGANVLTF	TGTGCCAGCTCACCCAGATCTGGGGCCAACGTCCTGACTTTC
-	TRBJ1-6	TRBV28	13	TRBD1	CASRQGTNSPLHF	TGTGCCTCTCGACAGGGAACTAATTCACCCCTCCACTTT